The 13 T cell receptor beta chains reported below all come from one sample, sequenced in a study of cytomegalovirus exposure and HLA in healthy donors. Primers included in the PCR were 60 Vbeta and 13 Jbeta primers. Repertoires were generated with immunoSEQ multiplex PCR, while TCRdb's copy carries only in-frame clones and drops some. The sample lists under 200,000 clones, 75% to 80% occurring once. Sequenced sample: PBMCs. These receptors originate from a woman aged 25 to 39 in good health and CMV-seropositive.

The rearrangement links TRBV29-1 to TRBJ2-1; D perhaps matches TRBD1 (5 bases). Trimming took off 3 bases at V and 9 bases at J, with 18 bases between the two ends. This CDR3 has 14 amino acids. CDR1 is SQVTM and CDR2 is ANQGSEA in the germline V gene. CDR3 residues: CSVEFQGLSSEQFF. The CDR3, as DNA: TGCAGCGTTGAGTTTCAGGGTCTATCTAGTGAGCAGTTCTTC.

The chain joins TRBV15 to TRBJ2-3; no reliable D call. The CDR3 covers 14 residues. Trimming took off 0 bases at V and 0 bases at J, with 4 bases between the two ends. CDR1 and CDR2 from the germline V gene are LNHNV and YYDKDF (reference sequence). CDR3 nucleotides: TGTGCCACCAGCAGAGAACAGAGCACAGATACGCAGTATTTT. It codes for CATSREQSTDTQYF.

This CDR3 is CASSPRTVAQETQYF. The CDR3 DNA is TGCGCCAGCAGCCCAAGGACAGTGGCCCAAGAGACCCAGTACTTC. The chain couples TRBV5-1 to TRBJ2-5; a possible D gene is TRBD1 (6 bases). This CDR3 region has 15 residues. The V end was cut by 4 bases, the J end by 1 base, with 14 bases between. The germline V gene has CDR1 SGHRS and CDR2 YFSETQ.

This clone was seen just once. The chain is built from TRBV6-6 and TRBJ2-6; tentative D call: TRBD1 (5 bases). Germline CDR1 and CDR2: MNHNY and SVGAGI (reference sequence). The V end lost 2 bases, the J end lost 1 base, and 6 bases lay between the germline ends. The CDR3 extends over 15 amino acids. Here the CDR3 reads CASSYRGSGANVLTF. The CDR3 DNA reads as TGTGCCAGCAGTTACAGGGGTTCTGGGGCCAACGTCCTGACTTTC.

The genes are TRBV19 and TRBJ2-1; 7 bases line up with TRBD2. V lost 6 bases and J lost 2; bases outside the gene matches: 4. The length of the CDR3 is 14 residues. CDR1 and CDR2 from the germline V gene are LNHDA and SQIVND (reference sequence). As DNA, the CDR3 is TGTGCCAGTAGCCGAGCGGGGCCCTACAATGAGCAGTTCTTC. Translating gives CASSRAGPYNEQFF.

The J gene is TRBJ2-3, the V gene TRBV25-1; 7 bases match TRBD2. Germline V gene data show CDR1 as MGHDK and CDR2 as SYGVNS. V was pared by 4 bases and J by 7 bases, with 14 bases of the junction left unmatched. The CDR3 covers 16 residues. CDR3 DNA: TGTGCCAGCAGTGCCTGGGGCGGGGGTTTGGGAAATACGCAGTATTTT. It encodes CASSAWGGGLGNTQYF.

This chain links TRBV28 with TRBJ1-1; 8 positions match TRBD1. Trimming at V came to 4 bases and at J to 4 bases, leaving 5 bases not matched to a gene. The germline CDR1 and CDR2 sequences are MDHEN and SYDVKM. The CDR3 is 14 residues long. CDR3 in amino acids: CASSSQGARTEAFF. The CDR3 DNA is TGTGCCAGCAGTTCCCAGGGGGCACGCACTGAAGCTTTCTTT. Combining the CDR3 with reference TRBV28 and TRBJ1-1 gives the whole variable domain DVKVTQSSRYLVKRTGEKVFLECVQDMDHENMFWYRQDPGLGLRLIYFSYDVKMKEKGDIPEGYSVSREKKERFSLILESASTNQTSMYLCASSSQGARTEAFFGQGTRLTVV.

The chain has TRBV7-9 and TRBJ2-7; D is unclear. The V and J ends lost 0 bases and 3 bases respectively, with 6 bases between them. Germline-derived CDR1 and CDR2 are SEHNR and FQNEAQ (reference sequence). CDR3 length: 13 amino acids. The CDR3 bases are TGTGCCAGCAGCTTAGCGCTAGACTACGAGCAGTACTTC. Its protein product is CASSLALDYEQYF.

J is TRBJ2-1 and V is TRBV2; TRBD2 agrees at 10 bases. CDR1 and CDR2 (germline): SNHLY, FYNNEI. V shed 7 bases, J shed 2 bases, and the junction held 8 bases outside the gene matches. The CDR3 spans 16 residues. In nucleotides, the CDR3 is TGTGCCAGCAAGTCGGGACTAGCGAATGCCTACAATGAGCAGTTCTTC. It yields the protein CASKSGLANAYNEQFF.

CDR3 nucleotides: TGCAGCGTACTCGACAGGGGCGGTGAAAAACTGTTTTTT. This encodes CSVLDRGGEKLFF. This chain connects TRBV29-1 to TRBJ1-4; 8 bases align to TRBD1. The germline CDR1 and CDR2 sequences are SQVTM and ANQGSEA. The CDR3 is 13 residues long. V shed 6 bases, J shed 7 bases, and the junction held 7 bases outside the gene matches.

V usage is TRBV6-1 and J usage is TRBJ1-5; D is uncertain. Germline loops: CDR1 MNHNS, CDR2 SASEGT. The V gene lost 8 bases and the J gene lost 7 bases, with 21 bases spanning the gap. There are 15 residues in the CDR3. The CDR3 region is CASDGLFIVEQPQHF. DNA for the CDR3: TGTGCCAGCGACGGACTTTTTATTGTAGAACAGCCCCAGCATTTT.

V is TRBV5-1 and J is TRBJ1-1, with TRBD1 identical over 8 bases. The germline V gene encodes CDR1 SGHRS and CDR2 YFSETQ. This CDR3 is built from 14 residues. V was clipped by 6 bases and J by 6 bases; unmatched bases: 10. The chain's CDR3 is CASTRTGRKAEAFF. The CDR3 region has the DNA TGCGCCAGCACCCGGACAGGGAGGAAGGCTGAAGCTTTCTTT.

CDR3 amino acids: CASVGRDEQFF. The CDR3 DNA is TGTGCCAGTGTGGGTCGGGATGAGCAGTTCTTC. The rearrangement joins TRBV2 to TRBJ2-1, with D unclear. Trimming pared 9 bases from V and 8 bases from J, leaving 11 bases between. The length of the CDR3 is 11 residues. CDR1 is SNHLY and CDR2 is FYNNEI in the germline V gene.